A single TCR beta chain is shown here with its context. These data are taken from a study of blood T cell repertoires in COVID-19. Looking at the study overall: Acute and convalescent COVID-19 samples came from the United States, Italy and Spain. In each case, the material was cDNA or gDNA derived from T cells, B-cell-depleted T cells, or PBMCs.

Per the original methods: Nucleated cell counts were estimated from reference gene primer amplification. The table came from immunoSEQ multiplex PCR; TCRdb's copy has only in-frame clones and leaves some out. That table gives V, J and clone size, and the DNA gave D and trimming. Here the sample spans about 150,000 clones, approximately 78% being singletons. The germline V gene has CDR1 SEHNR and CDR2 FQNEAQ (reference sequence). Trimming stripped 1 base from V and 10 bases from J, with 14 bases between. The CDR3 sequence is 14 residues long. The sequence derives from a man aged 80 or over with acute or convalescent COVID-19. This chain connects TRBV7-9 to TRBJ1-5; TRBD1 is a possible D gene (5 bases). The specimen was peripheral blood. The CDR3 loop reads CASSLGGGSDPQHF. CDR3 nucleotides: TGTGCCAGCAGCTTAGGGGGGGGATCAGACCCCCAGCATTTT.